These 7 T cell receptor beta chains originate from one sample sequenced in a study of T-cell reconstitution after alpha-beta-depleted transplantation in children. Unique molecular identifiers were used in preparing the TCRbeta library. TCRdb used MiXCR to reprocess the PCR reads, holding one entry per CDR3 protein. The data contain about 610,000 distinct CDR3 sequences, roughly a quarter of them singletons. Sequencing was performed on PBMCs, taken before TCRalphabeta/CD19-depleted stem cell transplant. These receptors were obtained from a boy younger than two with Wiskott-Aldrich syndrome, due to receive a stem cell transplant.

In DNA, the CDR3 is TGCGCCAGCAGCCATAGACCCCAAGAGACCCAGTACTTC. Translation gives CASSHRPQETQYF. The V and J genes are TRBV5-1 and TRBJ2-5; no clear D. Germline V gene data show CDR1 as SGHRS and CDR2 as YFSETQ. The V and J ends lost 4 bases and 1 base respectively, with 8 bases between them. The CDR3 has 13 amino acids.

This clonotype has at least ten counts. The CDR3 DNA follows: TGCAGTGCTAGAGTGGACAGGGGGGGAAATGAAAAACTGTTTTTT. Amino acid sequence: CSARVDRGGNEKLFF. This rearrangement joins TRBV20-1 to TRBJ1-4; 10 bases align to TRBD1. The CDR3 loop spans 15 amino acids. CDR1 and CDR2 (germline): DFQATT, SNEGSKA (reference sequence). Trimming cost V 1 base and J 5 bases; bases outside gene matches: 4.

There are a few counts of this clonotype. V and J are TRBV5-5 and TRBJ2-1, with D perhaps TRBD2 (6 bases). The CDR3 loop spans 13 amino acids. From germline, CDR1 is SGHKS and CDR2 YYEKEE (reference sequence). V was shortened by 1 base and J by 10 bases, with 12 bases between the two germline ends. The CDR3 spells CASSLTGEDEQFF. CDR3 nucleotide sequence: TGTGCCAGCAGCTTGACGGGAGAGGACGAGCAGTTCTTC. Based on the CDR3 plus reference TRBV5-5 and TRBJ2-1, the full variable domain is DAGVTQSPTHLIKTRGQQVTLRCSPISGHKSVSWYQQVLGQGPQFIFQYYEKEERGRGNFPDRFSARQFPNYSSELNVNALLLGDSALYLCASSLTGEDEQFFGPGTRLTVL.

The chain combines TRBV27 with TRBJ2-1; D remains ambiguous. This CDR3 is 13 amino acids long. Germline lookup yields CDR1 MNHEY and CDR2 SMNVEV (reference sequence). The ends were cut back, 0 bases at V and 8 bases at J, with 8 bases in the middle. The CDR3 coding sequence is TGTGCCAGCAGTTTATCATACAGCTATGAGCAGTTCTTC. It codes for CASSLSYSYEQFF.

The chain is built from TRBV2 and TRBJ2-1, with D possibly being TRBD2 (6 bases). The germline gives CDR1 SNHLY, CDR2 FYNNEI. V was cut by 6 bases and J by 0 bases, with 9 bases left in between. The CDR3 length is 14 residues. The CDR3 sequence: CASRVAVSYNEQFF. The CDR3 coding sequence is TGTGCCAGCAGAGTAGCGGTCTCCTACAATGAGCAGTTCTTC.

This clonotype was detected a few times. V gene TRBV10-3 combines with J gene TRBJ1-5; no clear D gene. The V end was cut by 3 bases, the J end by 6 bases, with 12 bases between. The CDR3 runs to 14 residues. CDR1 is ENHRY and CDR2 is SYGVKD in the germline V gene. The CDR3 is CAISDLKKSQPQHF. Here the CDR3 DNA reads TGTGCCATCAGTGACCTGAAAAAGTCTCAGCCCCAGCATTTT.

This clonotype was detected only a few times. The chain recombines TRBV10-3 with TRBJ2-3; 9 nucleotides align to TRBD2. V dropped 4 bases and J dropped 0; count of bases not matched to a gene: 11. Germline V gene sequence: CDR1 ENHRY, CDR2 SYGVKD. This CDR3 has 18 residues. In nucleotides, the CDR3 is TGTGCCATCAGTGGAATAGCGGGAGCTTTTGGAAGCACAGATACGCAGTATTTT. It encodes CAISGIAGAFGSTDTQYF.